This TCR beta chain is from a study of shared T cell receptors in the human thymus. The data were produced by immunoSEQ multiplex PCR, yet TCRdb's version contains in-frame clones alone and is incomplete. The table records roughly 500,000 clones, around 78% of them present only once. The data were also submitted as part of a second study, on human thymus T cells. From that second work: Donation was from healthy Finnish infants who were having corrective surgery that addressed congenital heart defects. The thymus was resected at corrective cardiac surgery. Usage of V and J genes appeared biased in thymic and blood repertoires. A high degree of thymic repertoire overlap among unrelated individuals was reported in related research.

The source material was thymocytes. The sequence was obtained from a boy less than two years old with a congenital heart defect.

DNA of the CDR3: TGTGCTAGTGCTCCCTTACCTTCCACCGCCGGGAACACTGAAGCTTTCTTT. It yields the protein CASAPLPSTAGNTEAFF. This sequence joins TRBV12-5 and TRBJ1-1; no reliable D call. Looked up from germline, CDR1 is LGHNT and CDR2 is FRNRAP. Trimming shortened V by 7 bases and J by 1 base, and 22 bases separated the two germline ends. This CDR3 is 17 amino acids long.